Each of the 12 T cell receptor beta chains below was sequenced from the same sample in a study of metastatic and nonmetastatic thyroid tumors. Every patient underwent thyroid surgery untreated. Via MiXCR, TCRdb re-called the PCR reads. Among approximately 20,000 clones, less than 15% were seen once, and the ten largest hold about 6%. Sequenced input: blood. These receptors all come from a male donor with papillary thyroid cancer or a benign thyroid nodule (not recorded which). Some clones in this sample may be carry-over from other donors' samples.

In its sample, this clone was seen many times. The chain is built from TRBV2 and TRBJ2-2; 9 nucleotides agree with TRBD2. The CDR3 is 14 residues long. Germline V CDR1 and CDR2: SNHLY, FYNNEI. The V segment lost 7 bases and the J segment 7 bases; nucleotides outside the gene matches: 7. The chain's CDR3 is CASKGLAGFGELFF. Here the CDR3 DNA reads TGTGCCAGCAAAGGGCTAGCGGGATTCGGGGAGCTGTTTTTT.

This clone was detected ten times or more. The CDR3 region is CASTVGTGNTEAFF. In DNA form, the CDR3 reads TGTGCCAGCACCGTGGGGACAGGGAACACTGAAGCTTTCTTT. This chain connects TRBV9 to TRBJ1-1, with 8 bases lining up with TRBD1. The length of the CDR3 is 14 residues. Per the germline V gene, CDR1 is SGDLS and CDR2 is YYNGEE. Losses at the gene ends were 6 bases for V and 1 base for J; bases not matched to a gene: 5.

This clone qualifies as medium-sized. This chain uses TRBV30 with TRBJ2-2; the D gene is possibly TRBD2 (6 bases). Trimming stripped 0 bases from V and 7 bases from J, with 12 bases between. Germline-derived CDR1 and CDR2 are GTSNPN and SVGIG (reference sequence). The CDR3 consists of 14 residues. CDR3 DNA: TGTGCCTGGAGTGTAGGGCTAGCGAACGGGGAGCTGTTTTTT. As protein: CAWSVGLANGELFF.

This clone has at least ten counts. The chain couples TRBV4-2 to TRBJ2-7; D perhaps matches TRBD2 (6 bases). CDR1 is LGHNA and CDR2 is YNFKEQ in the germline V gene. V was cut by 0 bases and J by 3 bases, with 15 bases left in between. The CDR3 length is 16 residues. CDR3 region: CASSQELTGGYYEQYF. For the CDR3, the DNA is TGTGCCAGCAGCCAAGAGCTCACTGGAGGGTACTACGAGCAGTACTTC.

In this sample, this clone turned up many times. The chain links TRBV27 to TRBJ1-1; D is perhaps TRBD1 (5 bases). Per germline, CDR1 MNHEY and CDR2 SMNVEV (reference sequence). V lost 7 bases to trimming and J lost 0 bases, with 12 bases between them. This CDR3 contains 14 residues. The DNA for the CDR3 is TGTGCCAGCAAAGGGGCGACTTTGAACACTGAAGCTTTCTTT. Translation: CASKGATLNTEAFF.

This clone turned up a few times. The CDR3 bases are TGTGCCAGCAGCTTAGAAAAGTACGAGCAGTACTTC. Its protein is CASSLEKYEQYF. The genes are TRBV7-9 and TRBJ2-7; unclear D gene. The length of the CDR3 is 12 residues. Trimming removed 1 base at V and 4 bases at J, with 5 bases between. Germline V lookup: CDR1 SEHNR, CDR2 FQNEAQ (reference sequence).

This clone was counted once. The chain has TRBV5-2 and TRBJ2-1; the table's D call, TRBD2, was not checked against the DNA. TRBV5-2 is a pseudogene segment. CDR3 length equals 18 residues. CDR3 amino acids: CASKLDNSPSGSGNEQFF. The CDR3 nucleotides read TGTGCCAGCAAGCTTGATAATTCCCCTAGCGGGAGCGGGAATGAGCAGTTCTTC.

For the CDR3, the DNA is TGTGCCAGCAGCTTTCTGAGCTCTGGAAACACCATATATTTT. Translating it yields CASSFLSSGNTIYF. The rearrangement uses TRBV11-2 and TRBJ1-3; D remains unclear. The CDR3 contains 14 residues. Germline V lookup: CDR1 SGHAT, CDR2 FQNNGV. The V gene lost 3 bases and the J gene lost 0 bases, with 6 bases spanning the gap.

This clone was found many times. The chain combines TRBV5-1 with TRBJ2-7; tentatively, D is TRBD1 (6 bases). The V and J ends lost 4 bases and 2 bases respectively, with 10 bases between them. The CDR3 loop spans 13 amino acids. Germline V CDR1 and CDR2: SGHRS, YFSETQ. The CDR3 nucleotides are TGCGCCAGCAGCCTGGACAGTCCCTACGAGCAGTACTTC. It encodes CASSLDSPYEQYF.

This clone is medium-sized in the sample. The gene calls are TRBV6-1 and TRBJ1-3; D call uncertain. Germline values: CDR1 MNHNS, CDR2 SASEGT. The length of the CDR3 is 16 residues. V lost 1 base and J 0 bases, leaving 10 bases between the germline ends. The CDR3 spells CASSEGQVISGNTIYF. The CDR3 region has the DNA TGTGCCAGCAGTGAAGGGCAGGTGATCTCTGGAAACACCATATATTTT.

V usage is TRBV24-1 and J usage is TRBJ2-7; 11 bases agree with TRBD1. V lost 3 bases to trimming and J lost 3 bases; unmatched junction nucleotides: 6. The germline V gene has CDR1 KGHDR and CDR2 SFDVKD. This CDR3 has 16 amino acids. CDR3 sequence: CATSDPGQGGIYEQYF. The CDR3 DNA follows: TGTGCCACCAGTGATCCGGGACAGGGGGGAATCTACGAGCAGTACTTC.

Judged by abundance, this clone is medium-sized. The chain carries TRBV28 and TRBJ2-1; no clear D. Germline V gene lookup returns CDR1 MDHEN and CDR2 SYDVKM. The CDR3 spans 15 residues. Trimming cost V 8 bases and J 0 bases, with 14 bases left between them. CDR3 sequence (DNA): TGTGCCAGCTGTGCGCCCAGGAGCTCCTACAATGAGCAGTTCTTC. This codes for CASCAPRSSYNEQFF.